These T cell receptor beta chains were read from a single sample in a study of PD-L1 blockade in urothelial cancer. Clones were sequenced by immunoSEQ multiplex PCR, and TCRdb holds only the in-frame ones, with some missing. The table has over 15,000 clones, about 90% seen once. This sample comprised PBMCs, obtained around atezolizumab (anti-PD-L1) treatment. The source of these receptors is a man aged 50 to 60 with urothelial cancer. The conserved cysteine and the conserved F or W are not part of the CDR3 here.

J | V | CDR3
TRBJ1-6 | TRBV6-4 | ASSVTGTGDSPLH
TRBJ2-1 | TRBV9 | ASSVATTSGGAGQF
TRBJ1-1 | TRBV7-6 | ASSLAGSSRSTEAF
TRBJ2-5 | TRBV29-1 | SVWPGLAAQETQY
TRBJ2-2 | TRBV1 | TSSQEGRVTGELF
TRBJ1-3 | TRBV29-1 | SVGGGIEGNTIY
TRBJ2-7 | TRBV5-1 | ASMRTASSYEQY
TRBJ1-2 | TRBV27 | ASSPAGTAYGYT
TRBJ1-5 | TRBV5-6 | ASSQTGAGGQPQH
TRBJ2-3 | TRBV5-1 | ASSLVSGRGTDTQY
TRBJ2-2 | TRBV7-6 | ASSFRPGLAGYHPNTGELF
TRBJ2-2 | TRBV5-1 | ASSLGGGRTSGATGELF
TRBJ1-1 | TRBV5-1 | ASSLQQGARETEAF
TRBJ1-1 | TRBV6-5 | ASSYRGRGTEAF
TRBJ1-5 | TRBV6-5 | ASSYSNGEGIQPQH
TRBJ2-2 | TRBV7-9 | ASSPQTANTGELF
TRBJ2-3 | TRBV5-1 | ASSMGLAIYTDTQY